The source of this TCR beta chain is a study of early T cells in non-severe SARS-CoV-2 infection (TCRdb year 2021). General notes on the study: Because TCR sequencing was done on bulk RNA from unsorted whole blood, the alpha and beta chains could not be paired. Results the study describes overall, beyond this receptor: Matching against VDJdb was skewed toward anti-spike CD8 responses, likely underestimated virus-specific expansions, and missed private and CD4 specificities.

This clonotype occurred a few times. Its antigen is unknown. The input lacks base qualities; no much larger clone sits a single base away. V loses 3 bases, J loses 1 base, and the germline ends lie 10 bases apart. Based on the germline V gene, the CDR1 and CDR2 sequences are SGHRS and YFSETQ. There are 14 amino acids in the CDR3, from cysteine to phenylalanine inclusive. Here the CDR3 DNA is all that survives: 42 bases in frame from base 1. This was a case-control study nested in a cohort of healthcare workers in London, UK, who had nasopharyngeal swab PCR tests and blood samples taken every week. Healthcare workers were recruited between 23 and 31 March 2020, during the week of the UK lockdown, and were followed weekly for up to roughly 15 weeks. The library was produced with 5' RACE. Instrument on record: NextSeq 500. To correct for sequencing error and PCR bias, the TCR library protocol tagged individual cDNA molecules with unique molecular identifiers. Both TCR alpha and beta chains were sequenced, and tight co-correlation was observed between alpha and beta sequence abundances in each sample. In the original analysis: V gene, J gene and CDR3 annotation of TCR sequences was performed with Decombinator V4. Expanded TCRs were defined as changing significantly between any two time points under a Poisson model with p below 0.0001. Abundances of TCRs were expressed as counts per million after normalisation to the total number of TCRs sequenced in each sample. MAIT TCRs were defined by TRAV1-2 paired with TRAJ12, TRAJ20 or TRAJ33, and iNKT TCRs by TRAV10 paired with TRAJ18. VDJdb, accessed on 1 November 2021, was searched for TCRs annotated for CMV, EBV and SARS-CoV-2, and TCRs annotated for more than one antigen were excluded. TCRdb passed the public sequencing reads through fastp at Q25 and MiXCR, retaining productive beta sequences. Identical CDR3 proteins give one entry, which carries the most common genes and DNA. The V and J calls come from TCRdb's annotation, not from the publication. This sample gives fewer than 120,000 distinct CDR3 sequences in total; around an eighth of them show up just once. 3.5% to 4% of the sample comes from the top ten.

This TCR was recovered from an adult who was a healthcare worker with PCR-confirmed SARS-CoV-2 infection or an uninfected control (not recorded which). Here the sequenced sample was whole blood, taken at baseline. The rearrangement joined TRBV5-1 to TRBJ1-1; 5 matching bases give a weak D call of TRBD1. CDR3 sequence: CASSWGGRNTEAFF. The DNA sequence is given as TGCGCCAGCAGCTGGGGGGGAAGGAACACTGAAGCTTTCTTT.